This T cell receptor (beta chain) was captured in a study of PD-1 blockade in classical Hodgkin lymphoma. Germline loops: CDR1 MNHEY, CDR2 SVGAGI. V was shortened by 2 bases and J by 8 bases, with 12 bases between the two germline ends. The length of the CDR3 is 14 residues. Study-wide results and caveats: Undefined causes, possibly disease activity or prior therapy, underlie the repertoire differences. Newly diagnosed patients had diversity similar to the baseline diversity of complete responders.

This table comes from immunoSEQ multiplex PCR, and its TCRdb copy is limited to in-frame clones, with some not included. Of some 45,000 clones in the sample, 88% were seen once. Relapses following autologous stem cell transplantation were seen in all patients, with brentuximab vedotin exposure varying. With regard to this clone: No antigen is known for it.

The TCR sequence derives from a human donor with classical Hodgkin lymphoma. Sequencing used peripheral blood mononuclear cells (PBMCs), obtained at baseline. The chain has TRBV6-5 and TRBJ1-4, with D perhaps matching TRBD1 (5 bases). Written as DNA, the CDR3 is TGTGCCAGCAGTTACGGACGGGGGTTGGAAAAACTGTTTTTT. Encoded protein: CASSYGRGLEKLFF.